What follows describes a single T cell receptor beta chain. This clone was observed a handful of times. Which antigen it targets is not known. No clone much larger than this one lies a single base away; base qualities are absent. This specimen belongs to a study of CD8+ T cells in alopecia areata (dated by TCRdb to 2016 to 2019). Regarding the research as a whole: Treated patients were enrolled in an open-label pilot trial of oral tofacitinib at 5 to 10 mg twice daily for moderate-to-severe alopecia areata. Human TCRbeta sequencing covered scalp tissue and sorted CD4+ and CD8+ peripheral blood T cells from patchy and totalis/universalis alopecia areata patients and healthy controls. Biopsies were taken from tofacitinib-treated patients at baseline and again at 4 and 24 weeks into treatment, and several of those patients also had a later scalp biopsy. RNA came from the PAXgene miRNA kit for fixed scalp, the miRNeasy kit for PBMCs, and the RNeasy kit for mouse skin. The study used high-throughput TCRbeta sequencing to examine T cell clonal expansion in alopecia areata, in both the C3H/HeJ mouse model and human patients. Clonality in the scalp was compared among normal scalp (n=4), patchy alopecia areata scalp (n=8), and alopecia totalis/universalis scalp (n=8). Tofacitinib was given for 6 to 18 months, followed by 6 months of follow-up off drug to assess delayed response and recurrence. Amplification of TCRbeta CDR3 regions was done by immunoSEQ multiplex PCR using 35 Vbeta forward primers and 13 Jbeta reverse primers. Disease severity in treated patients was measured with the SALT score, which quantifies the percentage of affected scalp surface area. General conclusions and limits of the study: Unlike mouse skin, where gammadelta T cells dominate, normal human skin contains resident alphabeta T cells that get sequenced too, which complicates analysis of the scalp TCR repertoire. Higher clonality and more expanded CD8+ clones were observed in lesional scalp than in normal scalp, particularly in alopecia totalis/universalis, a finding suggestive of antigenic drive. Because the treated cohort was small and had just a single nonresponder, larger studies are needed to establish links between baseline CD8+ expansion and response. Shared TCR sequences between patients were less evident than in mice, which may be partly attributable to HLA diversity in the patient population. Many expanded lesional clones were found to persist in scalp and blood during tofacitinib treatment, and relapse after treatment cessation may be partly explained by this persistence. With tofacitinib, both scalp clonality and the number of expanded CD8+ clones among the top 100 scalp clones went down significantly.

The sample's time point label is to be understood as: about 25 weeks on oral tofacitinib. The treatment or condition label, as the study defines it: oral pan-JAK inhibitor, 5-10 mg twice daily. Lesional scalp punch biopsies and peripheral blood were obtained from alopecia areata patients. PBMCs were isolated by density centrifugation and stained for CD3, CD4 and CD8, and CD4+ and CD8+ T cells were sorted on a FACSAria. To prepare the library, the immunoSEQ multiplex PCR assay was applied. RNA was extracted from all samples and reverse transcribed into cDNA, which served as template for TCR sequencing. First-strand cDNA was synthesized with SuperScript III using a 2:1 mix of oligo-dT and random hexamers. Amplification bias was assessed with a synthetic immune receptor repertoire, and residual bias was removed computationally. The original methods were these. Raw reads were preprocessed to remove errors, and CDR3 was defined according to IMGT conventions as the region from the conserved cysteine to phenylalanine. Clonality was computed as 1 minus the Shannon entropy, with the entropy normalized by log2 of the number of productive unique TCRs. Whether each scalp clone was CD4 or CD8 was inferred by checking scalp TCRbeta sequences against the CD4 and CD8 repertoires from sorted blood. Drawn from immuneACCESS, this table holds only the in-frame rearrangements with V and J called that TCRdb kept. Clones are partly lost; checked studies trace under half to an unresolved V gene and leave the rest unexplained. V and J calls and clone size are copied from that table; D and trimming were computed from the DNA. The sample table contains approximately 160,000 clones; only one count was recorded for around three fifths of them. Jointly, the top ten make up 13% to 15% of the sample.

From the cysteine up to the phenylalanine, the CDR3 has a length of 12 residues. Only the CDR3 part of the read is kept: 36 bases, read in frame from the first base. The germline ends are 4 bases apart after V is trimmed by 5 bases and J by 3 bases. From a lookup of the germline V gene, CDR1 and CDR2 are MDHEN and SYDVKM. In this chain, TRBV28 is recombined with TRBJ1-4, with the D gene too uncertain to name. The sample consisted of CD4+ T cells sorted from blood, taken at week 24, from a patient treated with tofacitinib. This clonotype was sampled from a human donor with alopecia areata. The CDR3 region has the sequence CASSPPNEKLFF. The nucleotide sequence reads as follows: TGTGCCAGCAGTCCCCCTAATGAAAAACTGTTTTTT. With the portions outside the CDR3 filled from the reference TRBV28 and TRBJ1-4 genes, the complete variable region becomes DVKVTQSSRYLVKRTGEKVFLECVQDMDHENMFWYRQDPGLGLRLIYFSYDVKMKEKGDIPEGYSVSREKKERFSLILESASTNQTSMYLCASSPPNEKLFFGSGTQLSVL.